A single sample is the source of the 5 T cell receptor beta chains below, sequenced in a study of cytomegalovirus exposure and HLA in healthy donors. 13 Jbeta primers and 60 Vbeta primers were used for the PCR. Sequencing was performed with immunoSEQ multiplex PCR; in TCRdb, only in-frame clones are kept and a portion is missing. The top ten clones hold roughly 3% of a sample with about 120,000 clones, roughly three quarters of them seen once. Material: PBMCs. The receptors were sampled from a woman between 18 and 30 years old in good health and CMV-seropositive.

J is TRBJ2-7 and V is TRBV5-1, with TRBD2 matching over 8 bases. Per germline, CDR1 SGHRS and CDR2 YFSETQ. V lost 5 bases to trimming and J lost 2 bases; unmatched junction nucleotides: 3. The CDR3 is 13 amino acids. The CDR3, as DNA: TGCGCCAGCAGGACTAGCGTGGCCTACGAGCAGTACTTC. This translates into CASRTSVAYEQYF. Full variable domain (outside the CDR3, taken from reference TRBV5-1 and TRBJ2-7): KAGVTQTPRYLIKTRGQQVTLSCSPISGHRSVSWYQQTPGQGLQFLFEYFSETQRNKGNFPGRFSGRQFSNSRSEMNVSTLELGDSALYLCASRTSVAYEQYFGPGTRLTVT.

The V gene is TRBV5-1, the J gene TRBJ2-5, with D possibly TRBD2 on 6 matching bases. The V end lost 4 bases, the J end lost 0 bases, and 7 bases lay between the germline ends. The CDR3 length is 13 residues. Germline V lookup: CDR1 SGHRS, CDR2 YFSETQ. CDR3 region: CASSGLNQETQYF. Written as DNA, the CDR3 is TGCGCCAGCAGCGGACTAAACCAAGAGACCCAGTACTTC.

The chain recombines TRBV27 with TRBJ2-1; D is undetermined. The CDR3 has 13 amino acids. Germline CDR1 is MNHEY and CDR2 is SMNVEV (reference sequence). The ends were cut back, 2 bases at V and 4 bases at J, with 6 bases in the middle. This CDR3 is CASSLVEYNEQFF. As DNA, the CDR3 is TGTGCCAGCAGTTTAGTAGAATACAATGAGCAGTTCTTC.

The chain recombines TRBV25-1 with TRBJ1-1; 10 nucleotides agree with TRBD1. Germline V gene lookup returns CDR1 MGHDK and CDR2 SYGVNS. V trimming: 4 bases; J trimming: 0 bases; junction bases outside the gene matches: 8. CDR3 length equals 17 residues. The CDR3 spells CASSARGQGTLNTEAFF. In DNA form, the CDR3 reads TGTGCCAGCAGTGCTAGGGGACAGGGGACCCTGAACACTGAAGCTTTCTTT. Combining the CDR3 with reference TRBV25-1 and TRBJ1-1 gives the whole variable domain EADIYQTPRYLVIGTGKKITLECSQTMGHDKMYWYQQDPGMELHLIHYSYGVNSTEKGDLSSESTVSRIRTEHFPLTLESARPSHTSQYLCASSARGQGTLNTEAFFGQGTRLTVV.

This rearrangement joins TRBV5-3 to TRBJ2-7; 10 nucleotides agree with TRBD2. TRBV5-3 is an ORF, and what it does is uncertain. This CDR3 is 14 amino acids long. Trimming at V came to 0 bases and at J to 3 bases, leaving 0 bases not matched to a gene. The CDR3 nucleotides read TGTGCCAGAAGCTTGGCTAGCGGGAGCTACGAGCAGTACTTC. It specifies CARSLASGSYEQYF.